These 11 T cell receptor beta chains were sequenced from one sample in a study of T cell changes during pregnancy in multiple sclerosis. Libraries were prepared by immunoSEQ multiplex PCR; TCRdb keeps only in-frame clonotypes and omits some of them. The sample includes around 50,000 clones, approximately 94% of them seen just once. Sequences were derived from CD8+ T cells from peripheral blood mononuclear cells, sampled in the first trimester of pregnancy. Every receptor here comes from a female donor with multiple sclerosis, enrolled in a pregnancy study.

As to this clone: The sample has other DNA sequences that encode this CDR3 too. The CDR3 loop reads CASSLATGELFF. The DNA of the CDR3 is TGCGCCAGCAGTCTAGCCACCGGGGAGCTGTTTTTT. The gene calls are TRBV5-1 and TRBJ2-2; D may be TRBD2 (5 bases). This CDR3 has 12 amino acids. Germline V gene lookup returns CDR1 SGHRS and CDR2 YFSETQ. The V and J ends lost 5 bases and 4 bases respectively, with 6 bases between them.

The chain links TRBV9 to TRBJ2-1; 13 bases are a match to TRBD2. The V gene's germline CDR1 is SGDLS and CDR2 YYNGEE. Trimming took 3 bases from V and 8 from J; bases not matched to a gene: 8. The CDR3 consists of 16 residues. Written as DNA, the CDR3 is TGTGCCAGCAGCGGAACTAGCGGGGGGGCGGTAGATGAGCAGTTCTTC. Protein sequence: CASSGTSGGAVDEQFF.

The chain couples TRBV10-2 to TRBJ1-2, with D possibly matching TRBD1 (5 bases). Germline loops: CDR1 WSHSY, CDR2 SAAADI. V was pared by 7 bases and J by 2 bases, with 11 bases between. This CDR3 spans 13 amino acids. The CDR3 here is CASTSDSNYGYTF. DNA for the CDR3: TGCGCCAGCACCTCAGACAGCAACTATGGCTACACCTTC.

The J gene is TRBJ1-1, the V gene TRBV2; no definite D call. Germline V gene sequence: CDR1 SNHLY, CDR2 FYNNEI. This CDR3 is 13 amino acids long. The ends were cut back, 7 bases at V and 10 bases at J, with 19 bases in the middle. The CDR3 DNA is TGTGCCAGCATGGGCAAGTCGACTAAGCGAGCTTTCTTT. Its translation: CASMGKSTKRAFF.

The chain employs TRBV4-2 and TRBJ1-6, with a weak D call TRBD1 (6 bases). The CDR3 loop spans 17 amino acids. The germline gives CDR1 LGHNA, CDR2 YNFKEQ. Deletions cut 5 bases from V and 6 bases from J, with 20 bases between. The CDR3 region has the DNA TGTGCCAGCAGCGGGGGGGCCGGGTCGGGGGCTAATTCACCCCTCCACTTT. Translated: CASSGGAGSGANSPLHF.

The genes are TRBV9 and TRBJ1-2; D may be TRBD1 (5 bases). This CDR3 is 21 amino acids long. Germline V gives CDR1 SGDLS, CDR2 YYNGEE. The germline V and J ends were trimmed by 0 bases and 6 bases, with 33 bases remaining between them. The CDR3 loop is CASSVVQARVPATVGGDGYTF. CDR3 sequence (DNA): TGTGCCAGCAGCGTAGTTCAGGCAAGGGTCCCTGCGACAGTGGGAGGGGATGGCTACACCTTC. The variable domain in full, completed from reference TRBV9 and TRBJ1-2, reads DSGVTQTPKHLITATGQRVTLRCSPRSGDLSVYWYQQSLDQGLQFLIQYYNGEERAKGNILERFSAQQFPDLHSELNLSSLELGDSALYFCASSVVQARVPATVGGDGYTFGSGTRLTVV.

This chain joins TRBV7-3 and TRBJ1-3; the D gene is possibly TRBD1 (6 bases). Germline lookup yields CDR1 SGHTA and CDR2 FQGTGA. V lost 5 bases to trimming and J lost 4 bases, with 15 bases between them. The CDR3 sequence is 15 residues long. This chain's CDR3 is CASSPSGGAGNTIYF. DNA for the CDR3: TGTGCCAGCAGCCCCTCCGGGGGGGCAGGAAACACCATATATTTT.

The rearrangement links TRBV4-1 to TRBJ2-7; possibly TRBD1 for D (5 bases). Germline CDR1 and CDR2: MGHRA and YSYEKL. The CDR3 sequence is 14 residues long. V gave up 1 base and J gave up 3 bases, with 10 bases separating them. In nucleotides, the CDR3 is TGCGCCAGCAGCCAAGGGCTAACAGGCTACGAGCAGTACTTC. Translating gives CASSQGLTGYEQYF.

This chain connects TRBV5-4 to TRBJ1-3; D is unclear. Germline-derived CDR1 and CDR2 are SGHNT and YYREEE (reference sequence). This CDR3 has 14 amino acids. V gave up 5 bases and J gave up 0 bases, with 9 bases separating them. In nucleotides, the CDR3 is TGTGCCAGCAGTCTCTCGGGCTCTGGAAACACCATATATTTT. It is translated as CASSLSGSGNTIYF.

The chain is built from TRBV11-3 and TRBJ2-7, with 7 bases aligning to TRBD1. The length of the CDR3 is 12 residues. V lost 8 bases, J lost 2 bases, and 3 bases stayed unmatched. CDR1 SGHNT and CDR2 YENEEA come from the germline V gene. The CDR3 loop reads CASSQGPYEQYF. CDR3 bases: TGTGCCAGCTCACAGGGGCCCTACGAGCAGTACTTC.

The chain is built from TRBV27 and TRBJ1-3, with 7 bases that match TRBD1. The CDR3 spans 13 residues. The V gene end was trimmed by 6 bases and the J gene end by 4 bases; junction bases not matched to a gene: 3. Germline V gives CDR1 MNHEY, CDR2 SMNVEV (reference sequence). The CDR3 reads CASRPGQGNTIYF. CDR3 nucleotides: TGTGCCAGCAGACCGGGACAGGGAAACACCATATATTTT.